These 16 T cell receptor beta chains came from one sample sequenced in a study of neoadjuvant anti-PD-1 for oral cavity cancer. Using immunoSEQ multiplex PCR, the repertoire was profiled, and TCRdb retains in-frame clones only, with some absent. The table includes 1,500 or so clones, about 56% detected once. Time point in this sample: after neoadjuvant nivolumab, at surgical resection. The specimen comprised tumor tissue, sampled after nivolumab (anti-PD-1) treatment. The receptor set was obtained from a person aged 40-85 years with oral cavity squamous cell carcinoma.

The chain has TRBV30 and TRBJ2-2; D uncertain. Trimming left V 4 bases short and J 2 bases short, with 11 bases between. This CDR3 has 14 amino acids. In germline, CDR1 is GTSNPN, CDR2 SVGIG (reference sequence). As DNA, the CDR3 is TGTGCCTGGATATCCGGCCTTAACACCGGGGAGCTGTTTTTT. It codes for CAWISGLNTGELFF. The whole variable domain, filled in from reference TRBV30 and TRBJ2-2, reads SQTIHQWPATLVQPVGSPLSLECTVEGTSNPNLYWYRQAAGRGLQLLFYSVGIGQISSEVPQNLSASRPQDRQFILSSKKLLLSDSGFYLCAWISGLNTGELFFGEGSRLTVL.

This chain joins TRBV5-4 and TRBJ1-2, with a tentative D call TRBD1 (5 bases). CDR1 and CDR2 (germline): SGHNT, YYREEE (reference sequence). The germline V and J ends were trimmed by 4 bases and 4 bases, with 14 bases remaining between them. The CDR3 is 14 amino acids. The CDR3: CASSIGGVIYGYTF. CDR3 sequence (DNA): TGTGCCAGCAGCATTGGGGGTGTTATCTATGGCTACACCTTC.

The V gene is TRBV6-5, the J gene TRBJ1-2; maybe TRBD1 (6 bases). V lost 5 bases to trimming and J lost 4 bases, with 11 bases between them. Germline V gives CDR1 MNHEY, CDR2 SVGAGI. This CDR3 region has 13 residues. The chain's CDR3 is CASSRDTRYGYTF. The CDR3, as DNA: TGTGCCAGCAGTCGGGACACCCGCTATGGCTACACCTTC.

The chain combines TRBV27 with TRBJ2-7; weak D call: TRBD1 (6 bases). V dropped 3 bases and J dropped 2 bases, with 14 bases sitting between them. The germline CDR1 and CDR2 sequences are MNHEY and SMNVEV (reference sequence). The CDR3 length is 15 residues. The chain's CDR3 is CASSLKGDITYEQYF. The CDR3 coding sequence is TGTGCCAGCAGTTTGAAGGGGGACATTACCTACGAGCAGTACTTC.

This chain links TRBV5-1 with TRBJ2-3; D gene uncertain. Germline lookup yields CDR1 SGHRS and CDR2 YFSETQ. The length of the CDR3 is 14 residues. Trimming left V 0 bases short and J 2 bases short, with 7 bases between. The chain's CDR3 is CASSLDDLTDTQYF. Here the CDR3 DNA reads TGCGCCAGCAGCTTGGACGACCTCACAGATACGCAGTATTTT.

The chain combines TRBV28 with TRBJ2-1; D remains unclear. The V gene lost 6 bases and the J gene lost 1 base, with 7 bases spanning the gap. This CDR3 spans 13 amino acids. Germline-derived CDR1 and CDR2 are MDHEN and SYDVKM. The DNA of the CDR3 is TGTGCCAGCAGACTCGGGTCCTACAATGAGCAGTTCTTC. Its protein is CASRLGSYNEQFF.

This clone is large by share. The V and J genes are TRBV19 and TRBJ2-4; 7 bases are a match to TRBD2. The CDR3 loop spans 13 amino acids. Germline CDR1 LNHDA, CDR2 SQIVND (reference sequence). V lost 6 bases, J lost 4 bases, and 3 bases stayed unmatched. The CDR3 DNA is TGTGCCAGTAGAACTAGCGATAAAAACATTCAGTACTTC. Encoded protein: CASRTSDKNIQYF.

The CDR3 sequence: CASSLEGRTDTQYF. DNA for the CDR3: TGTGCCAGCAGCTTAGAGGGGCGGACAGATACGCAGTATTTT. This chain uses TRBV7-6 with TRBJ2-3; tentative D call: TRBD1 (5 bases). Germline CDR1 is SGHVS and CDR2 is FNYEAQ. The CDR3 totals 14 residues. Trimming shortened V by 1 base and J by 3 bases, and 8 bases separated the two germline ends.

This clone came up a few times. The gene calls are TRBV30 and TRBJ1-1; 8 positions agree with TRBD1. CDR1 is GTSNPN and CDR2 is SVGIG in the germline V gene (reference sequence). The CDR3 contains 16 residues. V dropped 1 base and J dropped 1; count of bases not matched to a gene: 8. CDR3 sequence: CAWSGSETGANTEAFF. The CDR3 DNA follows: TGTGCCTGGAGTGGATCCGAGACAGGGGCGAACACTGAAGCTTTCTTT.

This clone came up a few times. The gene calls are TRBV29-1 and TRBJ2-7; D is uncertain. Trimming pared 4 bases from V and 1 base from J, leaving 8 bases between. Per the germline V gene, CDR1 is SQVTM and CDR2 is ANQGSEA. The CDR3 extends over 12 amino acids. DNA of the CDR3: TGCAGCGTTGTACTCACTTCCTACGAGCAGTACTTC. This gives the protein CSVVLTSYEQYF.

The V gene is TRBV6-1, the J gene TRBJ1-3; D is uncertain. The CDR3 is 15 residues long. Germline V lookup: CDR1 MNHNS, CDR2 SASEGT. Trimming shortened V by 2 bases and J by 2 bases, and 10 bases separated the two germline ends. CDR3 nucleotide sequence: TGTGCCAGCAGTGAACAGGCCCTAGCTGGAAACACCATATATTTT. Its protein is CASSEQALAGNTIYF.

V and J are TRBV28 and TRBJ1-4, with TRBD1 as a possible D gene (5 bases). Germline V gene data show CDR1 as MDHEN and CDR2 as SYDVKM. V was shortened by 6 bases and J by 4 bases, with 15 bases between the two germline ends. This CDR3 is built from 15 residues. The CDR3 region has the DNA TGTGCCAGCAGAACTCCGGGACGGGTTAATGAAAAACTGTTTTTT. Translated: CASRTPGRVNEKLFF. Based on the CDR3 plus reference TRBV28 and TRBJ1-4, the full variable domain is DVKVTQSSRYLVKRTGEKVFLECVQDMDHENMFWYRQDPGLGLRLIYFSYDVKMKEKGDIPEGYSVSREKKERFSLILESASTNQTSMYLCASRTPGRVNEKLFFGSGTQLSVL.

There are a few counts of this clone. The chain combines TRBV19 with TRBJ2-2, with TRBD1 matching over 8 bases. The CDR3 contains 15 residues. Germline assignment: CDR1 LNHDA and CDR2 SQIVND (reference sequence). The V gene end was trimmed by 4 bases and the J gene end by 5 bases; junction bases not matched to a gene: 6. The CDR3 protein is CASSTTGGITGELFF. CDR3 sequence (DNA): TGTGCCAGTAGTACAACAGGGGGAATTACCGGGGAGCTGTTTTTT.

This clone came up a few times. The chain links TRBV27 to TRBJ2-2; D ambiguous. CDR3 length: 15 amino acids. CDR1 is MNHEY and CDR2 is SMNVEV in the germline V gene (reference sequence). Trimming cost V 3 bases and J 0 bases, with 8 bases left between them. Here the CDR3 DNA reads TGTGCCAGCAGTTTTAAGGGCACGAACACCGGGGAGCTGTTTTTT. It translates to CASSFKGTNTGELFF.

The rearrangement joins TRBV5-1 to TRBJ2-4, with 8 bases aligning to TRBD1. V lost 0 bases and J lost 0; bases outside the gene matches: 11. Germline CDR1 SGHRS, CDR2 YFSETQ. The CDR3 totals 19 residues. CDR3 in amino acids: CASSLDPLTGALAKNIQYF. The CDR3 coding sequence is TGCGCCAGCAGCTTGGACCCTTTGACAGGGGCACTAGCCAAAAACATTCAGTACTTC. The full variable domain, its missing parts supplied by reference TRBV5-1 and TRBJ2-4, is KAGVTQTPRYLIKTRGQQVTLSCSPISGHRSVSWYQQTPGQGLQFLFEYFSETQRNKGNFPGRFSGRQFSNSRSEMNVSTLELGDSALYLCASSLDPLTGALAKNIQYFGAGTRLSVL.

This clone was observed a single time. The chain combines TRBV7-9 with TRBJ2-5; 7 nucleotides agree with TRBD1. Trimming took 11 bases from V and 1 from J; bases not matched to a gene: 4. The germline gives CDR1 SEHNR, CDR2 FQNEAQ (reference sequence). This CDR3 comprises 12 residues. The CDR3 loop is CALGQPQETQYF. DNA of the CDR3: TGTGCCTTGGGACAGCCCCAAGAGACCCAGTACTTC.